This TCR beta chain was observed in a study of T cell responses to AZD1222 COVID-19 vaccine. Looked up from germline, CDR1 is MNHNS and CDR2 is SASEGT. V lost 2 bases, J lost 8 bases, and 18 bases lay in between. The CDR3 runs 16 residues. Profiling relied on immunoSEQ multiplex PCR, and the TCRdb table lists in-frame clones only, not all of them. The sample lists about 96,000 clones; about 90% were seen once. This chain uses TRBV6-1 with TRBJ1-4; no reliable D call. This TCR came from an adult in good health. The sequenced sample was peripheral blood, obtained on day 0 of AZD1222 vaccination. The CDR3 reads CASSERMGPQEEKLFF. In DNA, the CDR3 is TGTGCCAGCAGTGAAAGGATGGGCCCCCAGGAAGAAAAACTGTTTTTT.